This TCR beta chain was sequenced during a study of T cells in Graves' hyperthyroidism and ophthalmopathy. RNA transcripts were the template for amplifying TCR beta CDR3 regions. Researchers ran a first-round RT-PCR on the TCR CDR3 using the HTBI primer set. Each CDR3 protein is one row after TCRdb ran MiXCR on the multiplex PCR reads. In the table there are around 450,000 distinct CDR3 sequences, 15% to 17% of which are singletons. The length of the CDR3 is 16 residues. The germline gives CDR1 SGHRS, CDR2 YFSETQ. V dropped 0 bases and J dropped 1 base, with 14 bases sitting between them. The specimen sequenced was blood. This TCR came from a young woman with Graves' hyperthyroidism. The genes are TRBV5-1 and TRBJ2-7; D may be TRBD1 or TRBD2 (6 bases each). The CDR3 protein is CASSLALTGTSYEQYF. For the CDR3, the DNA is TGCGCCAGCAGCTTGGCCCTTACAGGGACTTCCTACGAGCAGTACTTC. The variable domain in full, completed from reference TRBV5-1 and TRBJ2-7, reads KAGVTQTPRYLIKTRGQQVTLSCSPISGHRSVSWYQQTPGQGLQFLFEYFSETQRNKGNFPGRFSGRQFSNSRSEMNVSTLELGDSALYLCASSLALTGTSYEQYFGPGTRLTVT.